In this sample, the clone carrying this TCR beta chain turned up a few times. Its cognate antigen is unknown. This entry comes from a study of blood T cells in healthy people across ages. Study-wide findings and caveats: Per million T cells, TCR beta diversity dropped roughly linearly as age increased. What prevented conclusive comparison of naive and antigen-experienced cells was that PBMCs were unsorted. Versus aged donors, long-lived donors had higher diversity and more naive CD4+ cells.

A second PCR, run for about 7 to 11 cycles, used a sample-barcoded 5' primer plus a J-beta primer mix. Individual samples furnished no less than 2.5 million CDR3-containing paired-end reads apiece. From the 5' RACE reads, TCRdb called clonotypes with MiXCR, one entry per CDR3 protein. In the table there are about 1.4 million distinct CDR3 sequences, roughly 60% of which are singletons. The germline V gene encodes CDR1 DFQATT and CDR2 SNEGSKA (reference sequence). The junction had 16 bases not matched to a gene; V was cut back by 2 bases and J by 6 bases. The CDR3 runs to 17 residues. This clonotype originated in a man between 18 and 35 years old in good health. The specimen sequenced was blood. The chain is built from TRBV20-1 and TRBJ1-5; 7 bases are shared with TRBD1. CDR3 residues: CSARSGTASSYVQPQHF. CDR3 nucleotides: TGCAGTGCTAGATCCGGGACAGCTTCGAGTTATGTTCAGCCCCAGCATTTT.